Listed below are T cell receptor beta chains from one sample, sequenced in a study of blood T cell repertoires in COVID-19. Produced via immunoSEQ multiplex PCR; TCRdb's table is partial and in-frame only. The sample has about 320,000 clones; 65% to 90% are singletons. Sequences were obtained from PBMCs or T cells enriched from blood (not recorded which). Source of these receptors: a woman between 18 and 29 years old who had recovered from COVID-19. Both conserved end residues are part of each CDR3.

v_call cdr3_aa
TRBV28 CASSLINGGQEQYF
TRBV11-2 CASSESGLSTGELFF
TRBV28 CASSLVDRGEAFF
TRBV19 CASSSGQGIGETQYF
TRBV7-8 CASSRTSGRKETQYF
TRBV27 CASSLLGTGGPGELFF
TRBV6-5 CASSSTWAPNIQYF
TRBV19 CASSTYRGPQETQYF
TRBV9 CASSAGTVRTYNYGYTF
TRBV5-1 CASSLGPGGTEAFF
TRBV27 CASREQGDYGYTF
TRBV3-1/TRBV3-2 CASSQHSGGGIDYGYTF
TRBV6-1 CASSEARLSGELFF
TRBV4-1 CASSQAWANEQFF
TRBV3-1/TRBV3-2 CASSQDNSGGPLYF
TRBV28 CASHPPAGRANYGYTF